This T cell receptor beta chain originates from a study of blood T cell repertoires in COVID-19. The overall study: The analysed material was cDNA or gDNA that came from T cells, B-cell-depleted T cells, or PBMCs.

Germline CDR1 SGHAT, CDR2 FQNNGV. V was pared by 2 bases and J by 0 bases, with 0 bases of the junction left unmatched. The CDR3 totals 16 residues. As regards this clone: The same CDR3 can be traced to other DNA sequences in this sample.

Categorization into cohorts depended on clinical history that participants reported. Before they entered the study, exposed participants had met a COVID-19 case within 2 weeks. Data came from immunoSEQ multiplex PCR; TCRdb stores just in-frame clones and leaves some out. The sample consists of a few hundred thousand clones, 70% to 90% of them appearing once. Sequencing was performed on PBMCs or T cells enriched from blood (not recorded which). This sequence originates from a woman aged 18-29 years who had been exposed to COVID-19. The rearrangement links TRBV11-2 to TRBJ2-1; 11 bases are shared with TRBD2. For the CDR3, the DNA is TGTGCCAGCAGCTTAACTAGCGGGAGCTCCTACAATGAGCAGTTCTTC. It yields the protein CASSLTSGSSYNEQFF.